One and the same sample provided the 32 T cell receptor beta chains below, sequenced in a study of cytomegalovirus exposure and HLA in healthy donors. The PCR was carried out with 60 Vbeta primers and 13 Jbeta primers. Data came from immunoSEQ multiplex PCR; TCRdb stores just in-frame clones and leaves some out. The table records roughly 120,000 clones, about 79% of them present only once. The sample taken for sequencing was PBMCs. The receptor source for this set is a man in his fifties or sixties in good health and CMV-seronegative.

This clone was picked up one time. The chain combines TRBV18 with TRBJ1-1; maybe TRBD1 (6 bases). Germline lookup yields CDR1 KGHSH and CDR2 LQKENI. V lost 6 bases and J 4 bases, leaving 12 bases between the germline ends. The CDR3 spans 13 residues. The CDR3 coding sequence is TGTGCCAGCTCGCAACGGGGGGCCACTGAAGCTTTCTTT. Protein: CASSQRGATEAFF.

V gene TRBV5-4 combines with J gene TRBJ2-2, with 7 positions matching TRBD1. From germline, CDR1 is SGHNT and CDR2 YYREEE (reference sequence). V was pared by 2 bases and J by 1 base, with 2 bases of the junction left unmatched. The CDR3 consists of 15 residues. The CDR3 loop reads CASSLQGRNTGELFF. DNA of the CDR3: TGTGCCAGCAGCTTACAGGGGAGGAACACCGGGGAGCTGTTTTTT. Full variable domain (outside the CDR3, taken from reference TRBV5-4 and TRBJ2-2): ETGVTQSPTHLIKTRGQQVTLRCSSQSGHNTVSWYQQALGQGPQFIFQYYREEENGRGNFPPRFSGLQFPNYSSELNVNALELDDSALYLCASSLQGRNTGELFFGEGSRLTVL.

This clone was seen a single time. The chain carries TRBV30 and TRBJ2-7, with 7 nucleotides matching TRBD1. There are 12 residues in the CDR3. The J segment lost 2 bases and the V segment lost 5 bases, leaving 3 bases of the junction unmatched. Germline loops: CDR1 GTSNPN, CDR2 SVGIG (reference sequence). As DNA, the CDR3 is TGTGCCTGGTTCAGGGGGACCTACGAGCAGTACTTC. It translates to CAWFRGTYEQYF.

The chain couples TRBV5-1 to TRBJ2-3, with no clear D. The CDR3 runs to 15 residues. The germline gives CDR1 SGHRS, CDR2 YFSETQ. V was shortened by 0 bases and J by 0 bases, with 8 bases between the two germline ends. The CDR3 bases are TGCGCCAGCAGCTTGGTTCGGTCTAGCACAGATACGCAGTATTTT. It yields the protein CASSLVRSSTDTQYF. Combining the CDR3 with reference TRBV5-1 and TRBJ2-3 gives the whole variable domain KAGVTQTPRYLIKTRGQQVTLSCSPISGHRSVSWYQQTPGQGLQFLFEYFSETQRNKGNFPGRFSGRQFSNSRSEMNVSTLELGDSALYLCASSLVRSSTDTQYFGPGTRLTVL.

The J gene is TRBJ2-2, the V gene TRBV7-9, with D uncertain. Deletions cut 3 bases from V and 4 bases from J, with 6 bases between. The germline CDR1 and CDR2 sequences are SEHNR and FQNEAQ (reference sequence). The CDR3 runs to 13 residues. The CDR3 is CASSFQATGELFF. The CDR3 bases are TGTGCCAGCAGCTTTCAGGCCACCGGGGAGCTGTTTTTT.

The CDR3 loop is CAVGGRDTITDTQYF. As DNA, the CDR3 is TGTGCCGTTGGTGGCCGGGACACAATCACAGATACGCAGTATTTT. This sequence joins TRBV6-1 and TRBJ2-3, with TRBD1 as a possible D gene (6 bases). Germline loops: CDR1 MNHNS, CDR2 SASEGT. With 11 bases removed from V and 2 bases from J, the gap between germline ends came to 20 bases. The CDR3 consists of 15 residues.

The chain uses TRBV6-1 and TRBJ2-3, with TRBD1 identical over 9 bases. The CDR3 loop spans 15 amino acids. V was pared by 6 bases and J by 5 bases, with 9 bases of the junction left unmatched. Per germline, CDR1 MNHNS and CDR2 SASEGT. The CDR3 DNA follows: TGTGCCAGCAGCAAGCTTACAGGGGGCGTAGATACGCAGTATTTT. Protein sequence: CASSKLTGGVDTQYF.

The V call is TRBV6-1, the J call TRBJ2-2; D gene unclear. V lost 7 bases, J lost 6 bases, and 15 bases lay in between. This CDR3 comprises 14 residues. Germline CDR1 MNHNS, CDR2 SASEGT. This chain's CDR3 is CASIPNSPPGELFF. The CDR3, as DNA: TGTGCCAGCATTCCCAACTCACCCCCCGGGGAGCTGTTTTTT.

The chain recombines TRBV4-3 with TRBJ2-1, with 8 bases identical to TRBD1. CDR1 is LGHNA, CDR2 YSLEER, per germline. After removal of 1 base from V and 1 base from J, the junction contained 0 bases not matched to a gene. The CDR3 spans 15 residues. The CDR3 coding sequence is TGCGCCAGCAGCCAAGGGACAGGGTCCTACAATGAGCAGTTCTTC. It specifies CASSQGTGSYNEQFF.

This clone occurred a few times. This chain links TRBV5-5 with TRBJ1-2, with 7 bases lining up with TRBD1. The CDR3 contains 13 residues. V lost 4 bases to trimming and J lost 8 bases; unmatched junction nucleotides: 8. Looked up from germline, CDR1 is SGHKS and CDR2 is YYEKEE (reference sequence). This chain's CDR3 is CASSPWDSQGYTF. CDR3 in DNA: TGTGCCAGCAGCCCCTGGGACAGTCAAGGCTACACCTTC.

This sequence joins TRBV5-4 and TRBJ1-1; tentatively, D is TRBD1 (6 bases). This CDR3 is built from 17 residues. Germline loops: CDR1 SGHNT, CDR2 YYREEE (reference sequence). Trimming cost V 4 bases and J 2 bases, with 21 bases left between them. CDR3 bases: TGTGCCAGCAGCCCGGGCGCGGGGGCGCGCATAAACACTGAAGCTTTCTTT. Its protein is CASSPGAGARINTEAFF.

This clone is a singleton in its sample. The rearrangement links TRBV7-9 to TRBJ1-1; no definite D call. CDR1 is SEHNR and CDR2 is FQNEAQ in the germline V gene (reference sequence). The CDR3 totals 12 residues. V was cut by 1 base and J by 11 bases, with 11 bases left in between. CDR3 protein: CASSLEEGGAFF. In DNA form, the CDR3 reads TGTGCCAGCAGCTTAGAGGAGGGCGGGGCTTTCTTT.

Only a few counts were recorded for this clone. The CDR3 loop reads CASSLRGEVGGYTF. DNA of the CDR3: TGTGCCAGCAGTTTGCGGGGGGAAGTGGGGGGCTACACCTTC. V usage is TRBV27 and J usage is TRBJ1-2; the D gene is possibly TRBD1 (5 bases). The V and J ends lost 3 bases and 8 bases respectively, with 16 bases between them. CDR3 length: 14 amino acids. Germline values: CDR1 MNHEY, CDR2 SMNVEV (reference sequence).

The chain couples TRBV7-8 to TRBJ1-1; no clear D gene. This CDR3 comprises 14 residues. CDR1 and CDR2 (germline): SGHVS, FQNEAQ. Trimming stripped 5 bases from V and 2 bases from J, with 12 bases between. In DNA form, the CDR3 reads TGTGCCAGCAGCAGGTACCGGAGCAACACTGAAGCTTTCTTT. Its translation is CASSRYRSNTEAFF.

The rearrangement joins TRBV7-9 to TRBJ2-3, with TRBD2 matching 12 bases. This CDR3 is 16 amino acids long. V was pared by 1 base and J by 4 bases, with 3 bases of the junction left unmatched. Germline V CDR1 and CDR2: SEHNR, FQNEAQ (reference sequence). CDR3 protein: CASSLVPSGGADTQYF. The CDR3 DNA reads TGTGCCAGCAGCTTAGTCCCTAGCGGGGGGGCAGATACGCAGTATTTT. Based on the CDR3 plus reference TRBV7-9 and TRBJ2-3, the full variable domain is DTGVSQNPRHKITKRGQNVTFRCDPISEHNRLYWYRQTLGQGPEFLTYFQNEAQLEKSRLLSDRFSAERPKGSFSTLEIQRTEQGDSAMYLCASSLVPSGGADTQYFGPGTRLTVL.

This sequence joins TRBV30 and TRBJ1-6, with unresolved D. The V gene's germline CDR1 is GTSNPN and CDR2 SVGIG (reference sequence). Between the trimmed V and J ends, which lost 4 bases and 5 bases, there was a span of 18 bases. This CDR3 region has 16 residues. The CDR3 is CAWTVDIVRHNSPLHF. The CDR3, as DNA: TGTGCCTGGACGGTTGATATTGTCCGTCATAATTCACCCCTCCACTTT. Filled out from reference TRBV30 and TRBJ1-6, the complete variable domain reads SQTIHQWPATLVQPVGSPLSLECTVEGTSNPNLYWYRQAAGRGLQLLFYSVGIGQISSEVPQNLSASRPQDRQFILSSKKLLLSDSGFYLCAWTVDIVRHNSPLHFGNGTRLTVT.

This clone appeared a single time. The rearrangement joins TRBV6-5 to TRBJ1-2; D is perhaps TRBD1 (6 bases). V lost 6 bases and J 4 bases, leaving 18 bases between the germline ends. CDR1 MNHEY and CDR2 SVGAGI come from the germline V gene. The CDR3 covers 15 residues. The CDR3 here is CASRPAPGHPYGYTF. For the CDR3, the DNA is TGTGCCAGCAGACCAGCCCCGGGACACCCCTATGGCTACACCTTC.

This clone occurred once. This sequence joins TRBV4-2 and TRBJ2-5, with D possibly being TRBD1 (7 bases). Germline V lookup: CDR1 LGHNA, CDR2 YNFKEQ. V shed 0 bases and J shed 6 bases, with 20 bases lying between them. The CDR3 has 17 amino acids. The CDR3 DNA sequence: TGTGCCAGCAGCCAAGATCGAGGAGGGGGCTCGTCCAAGACCCAGTACTTC. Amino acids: CASSQDRGGGSSKTQYF.

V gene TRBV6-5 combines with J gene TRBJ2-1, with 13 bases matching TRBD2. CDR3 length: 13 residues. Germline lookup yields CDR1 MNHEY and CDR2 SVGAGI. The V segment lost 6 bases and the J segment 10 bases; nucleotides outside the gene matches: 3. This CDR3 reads CASRTSGGAEQFF. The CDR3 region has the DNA TGTGCCAGCAGAACTAGCGGGGGGGCCGAGCAGTTCTTC.

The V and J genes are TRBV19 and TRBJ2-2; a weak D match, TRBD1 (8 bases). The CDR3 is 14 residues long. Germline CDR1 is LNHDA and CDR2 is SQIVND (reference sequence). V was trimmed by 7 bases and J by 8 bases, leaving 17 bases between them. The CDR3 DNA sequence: TGTGCCAGTACCCACAGGGGGGGATCGGGGGAGCTGTTTTTT. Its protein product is CASTHRGGSGELFF.

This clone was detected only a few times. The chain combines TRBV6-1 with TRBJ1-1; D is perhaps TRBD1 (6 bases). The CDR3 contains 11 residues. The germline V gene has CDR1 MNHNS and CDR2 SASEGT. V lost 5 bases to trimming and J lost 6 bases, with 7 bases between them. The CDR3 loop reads CASSRQAEAFF. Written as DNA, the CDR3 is TGTGCCAGCAGTAGACAGGCTGAAGCTTTCTTT.

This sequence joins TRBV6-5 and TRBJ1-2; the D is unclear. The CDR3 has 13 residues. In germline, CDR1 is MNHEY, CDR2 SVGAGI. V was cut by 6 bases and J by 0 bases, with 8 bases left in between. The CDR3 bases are TGTGCCAGCAGCTCCACAGCTAACTATGGCTACACCTTC. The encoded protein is CASSSTANYGYTF.

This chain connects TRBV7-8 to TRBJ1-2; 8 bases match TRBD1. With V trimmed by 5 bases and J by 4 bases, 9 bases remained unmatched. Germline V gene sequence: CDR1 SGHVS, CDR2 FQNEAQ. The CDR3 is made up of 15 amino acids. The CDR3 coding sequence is TGTGCCAGCAGCCTTCAGGGGGCGCCTCCCTATGGCTACACCTTC. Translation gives CASSLQGAPPYGYTF.

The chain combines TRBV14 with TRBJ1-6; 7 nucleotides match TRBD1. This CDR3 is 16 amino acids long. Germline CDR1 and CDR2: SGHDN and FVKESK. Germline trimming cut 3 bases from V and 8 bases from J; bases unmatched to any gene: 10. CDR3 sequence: CASSQTGTASYSPLHF. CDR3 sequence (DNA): TGTGCCAGCAGCCAGACCGGGACAGCTAGTTATTCACCCCTCCACTTT.

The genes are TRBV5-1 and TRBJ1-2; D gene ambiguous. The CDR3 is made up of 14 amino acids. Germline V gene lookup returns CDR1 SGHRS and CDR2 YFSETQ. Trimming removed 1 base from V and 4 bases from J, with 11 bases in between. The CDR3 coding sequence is TGCGCCAGCAGCTTGACCGAGGGTACCTATGGCTACACCTTC. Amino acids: CASSLTEGTYGYTF.

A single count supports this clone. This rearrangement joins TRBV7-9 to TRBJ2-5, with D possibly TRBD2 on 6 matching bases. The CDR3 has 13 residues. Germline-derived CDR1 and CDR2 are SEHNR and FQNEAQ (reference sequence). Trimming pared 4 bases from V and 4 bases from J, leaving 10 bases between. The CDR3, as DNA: TGTGCCAGCAGCTCGGGGGTTGCAGAGACCCAGTACTTC. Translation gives CASSSGVAETQYF.

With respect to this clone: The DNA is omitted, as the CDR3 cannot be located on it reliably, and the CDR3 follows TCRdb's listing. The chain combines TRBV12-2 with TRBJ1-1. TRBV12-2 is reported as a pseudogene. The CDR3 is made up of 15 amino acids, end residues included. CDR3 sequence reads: CASRSRVGGGTEAFF.

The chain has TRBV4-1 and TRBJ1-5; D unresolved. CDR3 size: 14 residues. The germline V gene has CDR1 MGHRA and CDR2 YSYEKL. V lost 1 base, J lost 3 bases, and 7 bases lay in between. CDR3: CASSQVGFNQPQHF. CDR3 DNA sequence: TGCGCCAGCAGCCAAGTTGGCTTCAATCAGCCCCAGCATTTT.

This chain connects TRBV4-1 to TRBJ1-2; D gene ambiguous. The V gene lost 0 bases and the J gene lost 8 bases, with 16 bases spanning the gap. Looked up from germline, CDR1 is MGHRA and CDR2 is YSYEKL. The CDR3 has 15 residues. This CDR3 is CASSQDFRTESGYTF. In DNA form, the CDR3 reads TGCGCCAGCAGCCAAGATTTCCGGACTGAGTCAGGCTACACCTTC.

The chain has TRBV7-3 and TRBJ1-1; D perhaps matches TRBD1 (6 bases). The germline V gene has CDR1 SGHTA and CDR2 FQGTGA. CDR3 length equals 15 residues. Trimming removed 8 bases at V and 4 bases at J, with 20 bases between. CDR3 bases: TGTGCCAGCGGCACATCCGGGGGGGCTATCACTGAAGCTTTCTTT. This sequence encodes CASGTSGGAITEAFF.

The CDR3 bases are TGCGCCAGCAGCCAAGACAAGACTGGAAACACCATATATTTT. Encoded protein: CASSQDKTGNTIYF. V gene TRBV5-1 combines with J gene TRBJ1-3; D gene ambiguous. The CDR3 length is 14 residues. The germline V gene has CDR1 SGHRS and CDR2 YFSETQ. The V gene lost 4 bases and the J gene lost 2 bases, with 10 bases spanning the gap. The whole variable domain, filled in from reference TRBV5-1 and TRBJ1-3, reads KAGVTQTPRYLIKTRGQQVTLSCSPISGHRSVSWYQQTPGQGLQFLFEYFSETQRNKGNFPGRFSGRQFSNSRSEMNVSTLELGDSALYLCASSQDKTGNTIYFGEGSWLTVV.

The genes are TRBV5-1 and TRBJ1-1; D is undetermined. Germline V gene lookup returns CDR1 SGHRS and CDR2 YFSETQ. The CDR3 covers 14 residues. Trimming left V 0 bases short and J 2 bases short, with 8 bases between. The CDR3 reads CASSLGQTNTEAFF. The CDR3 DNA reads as TGCGCCAGCAGCTTGGGGCAGACTAACACTGAAGCTTTCTTT.